The next 7 T cell receptor beta chains were all read from a single sample in a study of T cell repertoires in cytomegalovirus infection. TCRdb passed the reads through MiXCR, listing each CDR3 protein once. Here the sample spans hundreds of thousands of distinct CDR3 sequences, 20% to 30% being singletons. The sequenced sample consisted of CD8+ T cells from PBMCs. The receptors shown here come from a human donor in good health (CMV status not recorded). Some clones in this sample may be carry-over from other donors' samples.

This clonotype appeared many times. The chain employs TRBV28 and TRBJ2-1, with 7 bases identical to TRBD2. From germline, CDR1 is MDHEN and CDR2 SYDVKM. The CDR3 has 19 amino acids. V was clipped by 5 bases and J by 0 bases; unmatched bases: 16. The CDR3 region is CASSPPLAGVGSSYNEQFF. The CDR3 bases are TGTGCCAGCAGTCCCCCCCTGGCGGGGGTGGGGAGCTCCTACAATGAGCAGTTCTTC. Supplemented by reference TRBV28 and TRBJ2-1, the full variable domain reads DVKVTQSSRYLVKRTGEKVFLECVQDMDHENMFWYRQDPGLGLRLIYFSYDVKMKEKGDIPEGYSVSREKKERFSLILESASTNQTSMYLCASSPPLAGVGSSYNEQFFGPGTRLTVL.

The V gene is TRBV20-1, the J gene TRBJ1-4; tentatively, D is TRBD1 (5 bases). The V gene's germline CDR1 is DFQATT and CDR2 SNEGSKA (reference sequence). The CDR3 totals 15 residues. The germline V and J ends were trimmed by 3 bases and 7 bases, with 18 bases remaining between them. The CDR3 here is CSARNSGRSGEKLFF. In DNA, the CDR3 is TGCAGTGCTAGGAACTCAGGGAGGAGTGGTGAAAAACTGTTTTTT.

At least ten counts were recorded for this clonotype. J is TRBJ2-1 and V is TRBV6-2 or TRBV6-3, with unresolved D. The CDR3 has 13 residues. The V gene lost 6 bases and the J gene lost 6 bases, with 12 bases spanning the gap. CDR1 is MNHEY, CDR2 SVGEGT, per germline. The CDR3 reads CASRDGPVNEQFF. DNA of the CDR3: TGTGCCAGCAGGGACGGGCCTGTCAATGAGCAGTTCTTC.

V and J are TRBV20-1 and TRBJ2-1, with 7 bases that match TRBD1. In germline, CDR1 is DFQATT, CDR2 SNEGSKA (reference sequence). V lost 6 bases and J lost 3; bases outside the gene matches: 14. The CDR3 is 16 residues long. The CDR3 DNA sequence: TGCAGTGCACCCCTGGCCGGGACAGAGAGCTACAATGAGCAGTTCTTC. Translation: CSAPLAGTESYNEQFF.

This clonotype was picked up many times. At one end, the junction sequence differs from germline, possibly due to a read error. The rearrangement joins TRBV7-7 to TRBJ2-2, with 7 nucleotides matching TRBD1. This CDR3 has 20 residues. Per the germline V gene, CDR1 is SSHAT and CDR2 is FNYEAQ (reference sequence). The CDR3 sequence: CASSLRRGRRGTSLTGELFF. The CDR3, as DNA: TGTGCTAGCAGCTTAAGACGGGGCCGCAGGGGGACCAGTTTAACCGGGGAGCTGTTTTTT. The full variable domain, in which reference TRBV7-7 and TRBJ2-2 provide the parts outside the CDR3, is GAGVSQSPRYKVTKRGQDVTLRCDPISSHATLYWYQQALGQGPEFLTYFNYEAQPDKSGLPSDRFSAERPEGSISTLTIQRTEQRDSAMYRCASSLRRGRRGTSLTGELFFGEGSRLTVL.

The chain carries TRBV5-1 and TRBJ1-2; the match to TRBD1 covers 7 bases. V shed 3 bases, J shed 7 bases, and the junction held 6 bases outside the gene matches. CDR1 and CDR2 (germline): SGHRS, YFSETQ. The CDR3 length is 13 residues. The CDR3 region is CASSWKQGGGYTF. The DNA of the CDR3 is TGCGCCAGCAGCTGGAAGCAGGGGGGTGGCTACACCTTC.

This chain connects TRBV4-1 to TRBJ2-1; D may correspond to TRBD1 or TRBD2 (5 bases each). V shed 4 bases and J shed 8 bases, with 12 bases lying between them. The CDR3 is 13 amino acids. CDR1 MGHRA and CDR2 YSYEKL come from the germline V gene. CDR3 coding DNA: TGCGCCAGCAGCCCAGACGGGGCAGATGAGCAGTTCTTC. It is translated as CASSPDGADEQFF.